Listed below are T cell receptor beta chains from one sample, sequenced in a study of cytotoxic CD8 clonotypes in ibrutinib-treated CLL. Assay used: immunoSEQ multiplex PCR; TCRdb lists only in-frame clones, some missing. Found here are about 85,000 clones, roughly 77% of them singletons; the top ten hold approximately 5%. The sample in question was PBMCs, obtained after 12 months of ibrutinib treatment. The receptors were sampled from a human donor with chronic lymphocytic leukemia. CDR3s include the opening cysteine and the closing phenylalanine or tryptophan. Fields, in order: V gene, J gene, clone size, D gene, CDR3 length, CDR3 protein, CDR3 DNA. D genes are given only for firm matches. Clone size is not always given. Where it is, it says once, few, many or a class for expanded clones.

>TRBV10-3|TRBJ2-1|.|.|15
CAISEWQPSYNEQFF
TGTGCCATCAGTGAATGGCAGCCCTCCTACAATGAGCAGTTCTTC
>TRBV28|TRBJ2-1|.|.|14
CASSLGSAPHEQFF
TGTGCCAGCAGTCTCGGGTCGGCTCCCCATGAGCAGTTCTTC
>TRBV11-2|TRBJ2-4|.|TRBD1|13
CASTPDRTNIQYF
TGTGCCAGCACCCCGGACAGGACAAACATTCAGTACTTC
>TRBV7-3|TRBJ1-1|.|.|13
CASATEMNTEAFF
TGTGCCAGCGCGACAGAGATGAACACTGAAGCTTTCTTT
>TRBV5-1|TRBJ2-3|.|TRBD2|16
CASSLVAGGPSDTQYF
TGCGCCAGCAGCTTGGTAGCGGGAGGGCCATCAGATACGCAGTATTTT
>TRBV7-9|TRBJ2-7|.|TRBD1|14
CASSPTGQHYEQYF
TGTGCCAGCAGCCCAACGGGACAGCACTACGAGCAGTACTTC
>TRBV5-6|TRBJ1-1|.|.|12
CASSPRSTEAFF
TGTGCCAGCAGCCCACGATCCACTGAAGCTTTCTTT
>TRBV9|TRBJ2-1|.|TRBD2|17
CASSVGGGASSYNEQFF
TGTGCCAGCAGCGTAGGCGGGGGGGCCTCCTCCTACAATGAGCAGTTCTTC
>TRBV30|TRBJ2-7|.|.|11
CAWSPGYEQYF
TGTGCCTGGAGTCCGGGCTACGAGCAGTACTTC
>TRBV7-9|TRBJ2-7|.|TRBD1|16
CASSRWGAGGHYEQYF
TGTGCCAGCAGCCGGTGGGGGGCAGGGGGCCACTACGAGCAGTACTTC
>TRBV9|TRBJ2-3|.|.|15
CASSVAVPSTDTQYF
TGTGCCAGCAGCGTAGCTGTACCCAGCACAGATACGCAGTATTTT
>TRBV7-9|TRBJ1-4|.|TRBD1|14
CASSPQGYNEKLFF
TGTGCCAGCAGCCCACAGGGGTATAATGAAAAACTGTTTTTT
>TRBV5-1|TRBJ2-1|.|.|13
CASSLGPGRSVFF
TGCGCCAGCAGCTTGGGGCCGGGACGGTCGGTGTTCTTC
>TRBV4-3|TRBJ2-5|.|TRBD2|14
CASSRGAGGETQYF
TGCGCCAGCAGCCGGGGGGCGGGAGGTGAGACCCAGTACTTC
>TRBV7-9|TRBJ2-7|.|TRBD1|14
CASSLTGQEYEQYF
TGTGCCAGCAGCTTAACGGGACAGGAGTACGAGCAGTACTTC
>TRBV7-2|TRBJ2-3|.|TRBD1|13
CASSPKGADTQYF
TGTGCCAGCAGCCCCAAGGGGGCGGATACGCAGTATTTT
>TRBV11-2|TRBJ1-3|few|.|14
CASSPDSSGNTIYF
TGTGCCAGCAGCCCGGACAGCTCTGGAAACACCATATATTTT
>TRBV19|TRBJ1-3|.|.|14
CASSKRGTGNTIYF
TGTGCCAGTAGTAAGCGGGGGACTGGAAACACCATATATTTT
>TRBV7-2|TRBJ2-1|.|.|14
CASSWVGGDNEQFF
TGTGCCAGCAGCTGGGTCGGAGGGGACAATGAGCAGTTCTTC
>TRBV5-4|TRBJ1-5|.|TRBD1|16
CASSQDWTGDNQPQHF
TGTGCCAGCAGCCAAGATTGGACAGGGGACAATCAGCCCCAGCATTTT
>TRBV5-1|TRBJ2-2|.|.|16
CASSLVEGLHTGELFF
TGCGCCAGCAGCTTGGTGGAGGGACTCCACACCGGGGAGCTGTTTTTT
>TRBV7-2|TRBJ1-4|once|.|14
CASSLGPGGEKLFF
TGTGCCAGCAGCTTAGGCCCCGGCGGGGAAAAACTGTTTTTT
>TRBV10-1|TRBJ1-1|.|TRBD1|13
CASRGQGNTEAFF
TGCGCCAGCAGGGGACAGGGGAACACTGAAGCTTTCTTT
>TRBV6-1|TRBJ1-5|.|.|14
CASSEYRGNQPQHF
TGTGCCAGCAGCGAATACAGGGGCAATCAGCCCCAGCATTTT
>TRBV13|TRBJ2-7|.|.|14
CASSLGRGAYEQYF
TGTGCCAGCAGCTTGGGCAGGGGAGCCTACGAGCAGTACTTC
>TRBV5-6|TRBJ2-3|.|TRBD2|14
CASLAGGNTDTQYF
TGTGCCAGCTTGGCGGGGGGGAACACAGATACGCAGTATTTT
>TRBV29-1|TRBJ1-1|.|.|12
CSVNRVETEAFF
TGCAGCGTTAACAGGGTTGAGACTGAAGCTTTCTTT
>TRBV5-1|TRBJ2-7|many|.|14
CASSLSGPPYEQYF
TGCGCCAGCAGCTTGTCGGGACCTCCTTACGAGCAGTACTTC
>TRBV4-1|TRBJ2-5|.|.|13
CASSQENQETQYF
TGCGCCAGCAGCCAGGAGAACCAAGAGACCCAGTACTTC
>TRBV28|TRBJ2-7|.|.|16
CASTTTRGSSSYEQYF
TGTGCCAGCACCACCACCCGGGGATCCAGCTCCTACGAGCAGTACTTC
>TRBV18|TRBJ1-3|.|.|14
CASSPGTLGNTIYF
TGTGCCAGCTCACCGGGGACTCTTGGAAACACCATATATTTT
>TRBV19|TRBJ1-1|.|TRBD1|13
CASRWGTALEAFF
TGTGCCAGTAGATGGGGGACAGCGCTTGAGGCTTTCTTT
>TRBV18|TRBJ1-1|once|.|11
CASSPHTEAFF
TGTGCCAGCTCCCCCCACACTGAAGCTTTCTTT
>TRBV7-2|TRBJ2-7|.|.|15
CASSLGGDTSYEQYF
TGTGCCAGCAGCTTAGGTGGGGACACCTCCTACGAGCAGTACTTC
>TRBV7-2|TRBJ2-3|.|TRBD1|16
CASSPRWTGSTDTQYF
TGTGCCAGCAGCCCCCGGTGGACAGGTAGCACAGATACGCAGTATTTT
>TRBV5-1|TRBJ1-1|.|TRBD1|16
CASSWGPTGEGTEAFF
TGCGCCAGCAGCTGGGGGCCGACAGGGGAGGGCACTGAAGCTTTCTTT
>TRBV2|TRBJ1-4|.|.|13
CASSQARNEKLFF
TGTGCCAGCAGCCAAGCGCGTAATGAAAAACTGTTTTTT
>TRBV5-6|TRBJ2-5|.|.|12
CASSLGWETQYF
TGTGCCAGCAGCTTGGGGTGGGAGACCCAGTACTTC
>TRBV19|TRBJ1-1|few|.|12
CASSISTTEAFF
TGTGCCAGTAGTATTAGTACCACTGAAGCTTTCTTT
>TRBV18|TRBJ2-2|.|.|11
CASLGAGELFF
TGTGCCAGCCTAGGGGCCGGGGAGCTGTTTTTT
>TRBV25-1|TRBJ2-5|.|.|16
CASSDPRRQGVKTQYF
TGTGCCAGCAGTGACCCCCGGAGGCAGGGTGTGAAGACCCAGTACTTC
>TRBV20-1|TRBJ2-1|.|.|11
CSAAGSREQFF
TGCAGTGCCGCGGGGAGCAGGGAGCAGTTCTTC
>TRBV4-2|TRBJ2-5|.|TRBD2|16
CASSQGATSGQETQYF
TGTGCCAGCAGCCAGGGGGCGACTAGCGGACAAGAGACCCAGTACTTC
>TRBV6-6|TRBJ2-5|few|.|14
CASRPTGPGETQYF
TGTGCCAGCAGGCCCACGGGGCCCGGGGAGACCCAGTACTTC
>TRBV16|TRBJ1-1|.|TRBD1|15
CASSPRTGGNTEAFF
TGTGCCAGCAGCCCCCGGACAGGGGGGAACACTGAAGCTTTCTTT
>TRBV29-1|TRBJ2-1|.|TRBD1|17
CSVEDGGGTGGFNEQFF
TGCAGCGTTGAAGACGGTGGGGGGACAGGAGGTTTCAATGAGCAGTTCTTC